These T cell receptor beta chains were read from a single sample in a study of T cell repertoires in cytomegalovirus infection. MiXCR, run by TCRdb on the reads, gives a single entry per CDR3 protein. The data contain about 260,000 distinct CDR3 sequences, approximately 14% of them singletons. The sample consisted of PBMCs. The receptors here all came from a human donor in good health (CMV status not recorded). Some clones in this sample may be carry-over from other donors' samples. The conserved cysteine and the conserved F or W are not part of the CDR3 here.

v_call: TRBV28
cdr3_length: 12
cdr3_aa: ASRSGTPPETQY

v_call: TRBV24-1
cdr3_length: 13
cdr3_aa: ATSDNGQGADEQF

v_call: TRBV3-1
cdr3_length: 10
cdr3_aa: ASSQGISPLH

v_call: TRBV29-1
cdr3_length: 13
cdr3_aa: SGPKNRRSYYEQY

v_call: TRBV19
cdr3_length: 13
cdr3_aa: ASSILASRSSEQF

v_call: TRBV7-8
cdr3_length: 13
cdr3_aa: ASSPRTPSNYGYT

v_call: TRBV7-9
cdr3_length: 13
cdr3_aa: ASSSIAGGADTQY

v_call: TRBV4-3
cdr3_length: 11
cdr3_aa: ASSQELTYEQY

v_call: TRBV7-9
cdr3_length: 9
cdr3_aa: ATLGGTEAF

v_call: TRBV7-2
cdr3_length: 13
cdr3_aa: ASSLGTGGGNTIY

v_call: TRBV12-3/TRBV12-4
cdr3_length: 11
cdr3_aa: ASRQGSYNEQF

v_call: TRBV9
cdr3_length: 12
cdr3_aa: ASSPGGRTGELF

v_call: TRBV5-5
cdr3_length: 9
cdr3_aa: ASSPHGEAF

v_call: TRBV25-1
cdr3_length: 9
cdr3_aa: ASSGLLEQS